This TCR beta chain was recorded in a study of blood T cell repertoires in COVID-19. The length of the CDR3 is 13 residues. The trim removed 6 bases at V and 8 bases at J, leaving 9 bases unmatched. The germline V gene encodes CDR1 SQVTM and CDR2 ANQGSEA. Original processing methods: The authors estimated nucleated cell counts from reference gene primer amplification. Measured with immunoSEQ multiplex PCR; TCRdb has only the in-frame clones, and not every one. V and J calls and clone size are given by that table; D and trimming were obtained from the DNA. The data show some 73,000 clones, 60% to 80% seen once.

V usage is TRBV29-1 and J usage is TRBJ1-2, with 10 nucleotides matching TRBD1. The clonotype was recovered from a man aged 65-85 years with COVID-19, enrolled during active disease. Source material: peripheral blood. This CDR3 reads CSVGGQGSGGYTF. DNA for the CDR3: TGCAGCGTGGGGGGACAGGGGAGTGGAGGCTACACCTTC.